This T cell receptor beta chain is drawn from a study of blood T cell repertoires in COVID-19. The repertoire was sequenced with immunoSEQ multiplex PCR; TCRdb's copy has only in-frame clones and lacks some. The data show some 120,000 clones, roughly 80% seen once. V dropped 6 bases and J dropped 0 bases, with 14 bases sitting between them. Germline-derived CDR1 and CDR2 are SGHRS and YFSETQ. The CDR3 sequence is 15 residues long. The source of this sequence is a woman aged 30 to 39 who had recovered from COVID-19. This chain uses TRBV5-1 with TRBJ2-3; TRBD2 is a possible D gene (7 bases). The sequenced sample consisted of peripheral blood. CDR3 loop: CASNGGQSSTDTQYF. CDR3 sequence (DNA): TGCGCCAGCAACGGGGGGCAGTCTAGCACAGATACGCAGTATTTT. The complete variable domain, with remaining parts taken from reference TRBV5-1 and TRBJ2-3, reads KAGVTQTPRYLIKTRGQQVTLSCSPISGHRSVSWYQQTPGQGLQFLFEYFSETQRNKGNFPGRFSGRQFSNSRSEMNVSTLELGDSALYLCASNGGQSSTDTQYFGPGTRLTVL.